The present entry profiles one TCR beta chain with its context. Antigen: not known. This specimen belongs to a study of T cell responses to AZD1222 COVID-19 vaccine. Study information: Pooling was applied to second doses at about 4 or about 12 weeks.

Study-level points and caveats: After two AZD1222 doses, spike-specific TCR breadth and depth rose versus day 0. Across the whole spike, CD4 TCRs peaked at regions 160-218 and 743-854.

Method: immunoSEQ multiplex PCR; TCRdb's copy keeps in-frame clones and lacks some. This table holds about 120,000 clones, roughly 90% found once. The sequencing here drew on peripheral blood, taken on day 0 of AZD1222 vaccination. This sequence originates from an adult in good health.

CDR3 bases: TGTGCCAGCACTGGGACGGCGGGGGCCCCGGATACGCAGTATTTT. This translates into CASTGTAGAPDTQYF. The rearrangement links TRBV6-1 to TRBJ2-3, with TRBD2 as a possible D gene (7 bases). The germline V gene encodes CDR1 MNHNS and CDR2 SASEGT. CDR3 length equals 15 residues. V was shortened by 7 bases and J by 6 bases, with 20 bases between the two germline ends.